The TCR beta chain under discussion was sequenced for a study of beta chain features in type 1 diabetes (dated by TCRdb to about 2018). Notes on the research overall: Mean age, gender distribution, total cell number and subset yield were not different between patients and healthy donors. A total of 100 million to 110 million sorted cells were examined across all samples, and a strong correlation was observed between cell number per subset and RNA yield. In the study, recently diagnosed type 1 diabetes patients and matched healthy donors were compared on the TCRB repertoires of their sorted circulating CD4+ T cell subsets. Whereas all 30 or so donors provided naive and central memory subsets, regulatory and stem cell-like memory subsets were isolated from just 8 patients and roughly 8 healthy donors. Study-level results and caveats: A moderate but significant shortening of TCRB CDR3 length was observed in type 1 diabetes patients in all four CD4+ subsets. Fewer insertions and more nucleotide deletions at VDJ recombination sites were observed in patients with type 1 diabetes, implying thymic rearrangement abnormalities. Because cDNA rather than genomic DNA was sequenced, highly expressing activated cells could have been over-represented, although no difference in activation and CD3 levels was found between groups. Because the HLA sub-analyses included only small numbers of individuals, any influence of HLA type on TCRB rearrangement was left unresolved. Naive, central memory and regulatory TCRB repertoires appeared to be more similar among patients than among healthy donors. PCR might favor shorter templates, but patient and control samples were amplified and corrected together, so any skew would affect both groups equally.

Each donor gave one peripheral blood draw, roughly 120 mL on average, collected into heparinised tubes. A BD FACSAria II was used to sort naive, central memory, regulatory and stem cell-like memory CD4+ T cells with a panel that included CD45RO, CCR7, CD25, CD127, CD95 and CD27. Purity was above 95% for every sorted population. Right away, PBMCs were isolated by Lymphoprep density gradient centrifugation and were stained directly, with no culture step. So that batch effects would be minimized, each experiment stained and sorted samples in pairs, pairing one healthy donor with one patient. The entire isolated RNA was reverse transcribed using the High Capacity cDNA Reverse Transcription Kit, and thus expressed TCRB transcripts were sequenced. Deep immunoSEQ sequencing was applied to naive, central memory and regulatory T cell samples, giving an average of roughly 3.3 million total reads per sample. Sorted cells were lysed in RLT buffer and RNA was extracted with DNase-treated RNeasy Micro or Mini kits, depending on cell number. Each cell subset was processed on its own to prevent cross-contamination, while patient and healthy donor samples were processed together. The immunoSEQ multiplex PCR was used to amplify TCRB sequences from cDNA, generating 87-bp fragments that spanned the CDR3 region. Sequencing of the amplicons was done on the Illumina HiSeq platform. For the original study's pipeline: Synthetic template baselines were used to correct PCR bias computationally, reads within Hamming distance 2 were collapsed together, and singletons that could not be merged were discarded. By aligning reads against IMGT, V, D and J genes, CDR3 length, and insertions or deletions at six rearrangement sites were assigned. Within each subset, clonotype counts were normalized to sorted cell number, after which true diversity and Gini coefficients were computed with the tcR R package. The overlap coefficient, calculated on TCRB nucleotide sequences, was used to measure repertoire sharing. TCRdb mirrors the immuneACCESS table, restricted to in-frame sequences. Some clones are absent from its copies; in checked studies, under half trace to an unresolved V gene, and the reason for the others is unknown. V and J calls and clone size are those listed in that table; D and trimming were worked out from the DNA. Present in this sample are some 110,000 clones, about a sixth of which were seen just once. 2% to 2.5% of the sample lies in the top ten.

Only a few counts were recorded for this clone. Its specific antigen is unknown. Base quality data are lacking; no much larger clone is found one base away. The sequenced material came from central memory CD4+ T cells from blood. The TCR sequence derives from a man under 40 with type 1 diabetes.

The CDR3 protein sequence reads: CASGDLGYTF. The nucleotides are TGTGCCAGCGGTGATCTGGGCTACACCTTC. The rearranged segments are TRBV28 and TRBJ1-2; the D gene remains uncertain. V sheds 8 bases and J sheds 8 bases, leaving 9 bases between their ends. The germline V gene provides CDR1 MDHEN and CDR2 SYDVKM. Measured from the cysteine to the phenylalanine, the CDR3 is 10 residues long. The read is trimmed to its CDR3 DNA, 30 bases read in frame from base 1.